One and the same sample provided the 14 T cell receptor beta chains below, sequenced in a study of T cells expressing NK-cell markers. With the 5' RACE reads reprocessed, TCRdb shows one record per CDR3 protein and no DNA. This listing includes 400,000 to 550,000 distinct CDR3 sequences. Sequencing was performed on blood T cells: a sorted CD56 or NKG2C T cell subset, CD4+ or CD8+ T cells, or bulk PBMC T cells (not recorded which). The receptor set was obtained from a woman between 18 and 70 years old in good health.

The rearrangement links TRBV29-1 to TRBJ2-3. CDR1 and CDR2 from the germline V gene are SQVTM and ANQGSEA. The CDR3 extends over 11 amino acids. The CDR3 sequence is CSVQVTDTQYF.

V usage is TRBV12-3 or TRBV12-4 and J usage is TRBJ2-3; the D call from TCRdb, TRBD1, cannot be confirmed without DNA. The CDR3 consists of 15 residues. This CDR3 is CASSLAGGQGDTQYF.

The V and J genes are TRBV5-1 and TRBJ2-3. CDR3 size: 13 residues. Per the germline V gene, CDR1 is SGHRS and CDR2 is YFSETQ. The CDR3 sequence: CASRGLVTDTQYF.

The CDR3: CASSFALWASYNEQFF. J is TRBJ2-1 and V is TRBV7-2; TCRdb outputs TRBD1, but without DNA this stays unchecked. The germline gives CDR1 SGHTA, CDR2 FQGNSA. The CDR3 totals 16 residues.

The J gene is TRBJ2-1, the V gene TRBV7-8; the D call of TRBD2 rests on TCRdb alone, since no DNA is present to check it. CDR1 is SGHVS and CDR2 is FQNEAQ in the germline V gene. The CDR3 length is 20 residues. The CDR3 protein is CASSHTGGLAATSSYNEQFF.

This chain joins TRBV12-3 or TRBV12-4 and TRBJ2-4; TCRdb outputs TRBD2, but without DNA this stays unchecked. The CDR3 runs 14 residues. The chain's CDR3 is CASSSSGLAGTQYF.

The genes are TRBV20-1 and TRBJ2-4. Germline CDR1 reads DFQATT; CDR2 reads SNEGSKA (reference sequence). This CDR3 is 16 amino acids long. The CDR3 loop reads CSAYPSVVFGKNIQYF.

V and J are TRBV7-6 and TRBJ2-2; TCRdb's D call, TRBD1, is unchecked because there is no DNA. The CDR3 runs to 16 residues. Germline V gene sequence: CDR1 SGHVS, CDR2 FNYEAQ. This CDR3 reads CASSPDWAGGPGELFF.

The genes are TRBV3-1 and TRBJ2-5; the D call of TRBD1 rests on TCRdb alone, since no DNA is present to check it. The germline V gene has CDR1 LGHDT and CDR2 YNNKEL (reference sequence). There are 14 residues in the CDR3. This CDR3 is CASSRGGSVETQYF.

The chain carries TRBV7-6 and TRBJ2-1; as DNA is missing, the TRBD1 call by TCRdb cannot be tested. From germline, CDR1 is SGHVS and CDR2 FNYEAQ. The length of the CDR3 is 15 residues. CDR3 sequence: CASSQQGPFYNEQFF.

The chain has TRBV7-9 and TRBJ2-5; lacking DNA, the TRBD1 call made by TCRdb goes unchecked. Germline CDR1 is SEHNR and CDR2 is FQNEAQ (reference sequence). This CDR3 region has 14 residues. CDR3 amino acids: CASSWGGREETQYF.

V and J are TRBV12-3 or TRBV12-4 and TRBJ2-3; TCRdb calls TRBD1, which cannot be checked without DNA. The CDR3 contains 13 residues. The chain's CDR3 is CASSWPGPDTQYF.

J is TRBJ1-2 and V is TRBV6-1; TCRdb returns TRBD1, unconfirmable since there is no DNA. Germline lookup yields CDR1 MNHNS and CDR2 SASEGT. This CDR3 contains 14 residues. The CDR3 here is CASTRTGAFYGYTF.

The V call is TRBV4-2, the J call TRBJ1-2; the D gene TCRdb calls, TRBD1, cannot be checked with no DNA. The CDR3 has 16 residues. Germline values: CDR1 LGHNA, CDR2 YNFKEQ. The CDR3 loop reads CASSQHRVDANYGYTF.